This T cell receptor (beta chain) was captured in a study of cytomegalovirus exposure and HLA in healthy donors. Looking at the study overall: Approximately 170 million T cells yielded roughly 120 million unique TCR beta sequences in earlier analysis.

The CDR3 extends over 16 amino acids. With 1 base removed from V and 6 bases from J, the gap between germline ends came to 15 bases. The germline CDR1 and CDR2 sequences are SGHTA and FQGNSA. 60 Vbeta and 13 Jbeta primers were used in PCR. Clones were read by immunoSEQ multiplex PCR, and TCRdb kept only the in-frame ones, dropping some. The sample has nearly 200,000 clones. This sequence joins TRBV7-2 and TRBJ2-2; weak D call: TRBD2 (7 bases). The sequence derives from a boy aged 5-17 years in good health and CMV-seronegative. Specimen: PBMCs. The CDR3 DNA sequence: TGTGCCAGCAGCTTAGATTGGGGGGGGGCCTCCGGGGAGCTGTTTTTT. Translating gives CASSLDWGGASGELFF.